The 31 T cell receptor beta chains below all came from one sample that was sequenced in a study of blood T cells in healthy people across ages. Through a sample-barcoded 5' primer and a J-beta primer mix, a second PCR was run for about 7 to 12 cycles. Each CDR3 protein is one row after TCRdb ran MiXCR on the 5' RACE reads. The sample has fewer than 600,000 distinct CDR3 sequences; approximately 26% are singletons. The data were also submitted as part of a second study, on T cells of mothers and their children.

The sequenced material came from blood. The receptors here all came from a boy between 2 and 10 years old in good health.

This chain links TRBV20-1 with TRBJ2-5; 7 positions match TRBD2. This CDR3 is 13 amino acids long. Germline CDR1 reads DFQATT; CDR2 reads SNEGSKA (reference sequence). Trimming removed 6 bases from V and 2 bases from J; junction bases left unmatched: 6. CDR3 bases: TGCAGTGCCGGGAGGACTGCACAAGAGACCCAGTACTTC. It specifies CSAGRTAQETQYF.

This chain joins TRBV20-1 and TRBJ2-7; D possibly corresponds to TRBD2 (5 bases). Trimming took off 4 bases at V and 5 bases at J, with 9 bases between the two ends. Germline CDR1 DFQATT, CDR2 SNEGSKA (reference sequence). CDR3 length equals 11 residues. The CDR3 DNA reads as TGCAGTGCTACGAGGGCCAACGAGCAGTACTTC. Its translation: CSATRANEQYF.

This clonotype showed up many times. The chain joins TRBV7-9 to TRBJ2-5, with 9 bases that match TRBD2. In germline, CDR1 is SEHNR, CDR2 FQNEAQ (reference sequence). The CDR3 spans 15 residues. The trim removed 5 bases at V and 3 bases at J, leaving 7 bases unmatched. CDR3 DNA: TGTGCCAGCAGCCCCAAAATAGCGGGAGAAGAGACCCAGTACTTC. This encodes CASSPKIAGEETQYF.

The sample holds a few counts of this clonotype. This chain connects TRBV10-3 to TRBJ2-7; weak D call: TRBD2 (6 bases). CDR3 length equals 16 residues. The germline CDR1 and CDR2 sequences are ENHRY and SYGVKD. Trimming took off 0 bases at V and 9 bases at J, with 21 bases between the two ends. CDR3 DNA: TGTGCCATCAGTGAGTCCGGGGGAGTGAATTTAAGTCGGCAGTACTTC. Amino acids: CAISESGGVNLSRQYF.

The J gene is TRBJ1-5, the V gene TRBV27; 8 nucleotides align to TRBD1. J was trimmed by 1 base and V by 5 bases; bases with no gene match: 4. Germline V CDR1 and CDR2: MNHEY, SMNVEV (reference sequence). CDR3 length: 15 residues. Written as DNA, the CDR3 is TGTGCCAGCAGTCCTCGGACAGGGAGCAATCAGCCCCAGCATTTT. Residues: CASSPRTGSNQPQHF.

V and J are TRBV10-2 and TRBJ2-5, with 14 bases lining up with TRBD2. The CDR3 has 16 residues. The V gene's germline CDR1 is WSHSY and CDR2 SAAADI. V shed 6 bases, J shed 4 bases, and the junction held 7 bases outside the gene matches. The CDR3 nucleotides are TGCGCCAGCAGCGATGGGACTAGCGGGAGTGGAGAGACCCAGTACTTC. Its protein is CASSDGTSGSGETQYF.

The CDR3 loop is CASSQFGGTNEQFF. The CDR3 DNA follows: TGTGCCAGCAGCCAATTTGGGGGTACTAATGAGCAGTTCTTC. The rearrangement joins TRBV16 to TRBJ2-1; D possibly matches TRBD1 or TRBD2 (5 bases each). CDR3 length equals 14 residues. Germline V gene sequence: CDR1 KGHSY, CDR2 FQNENV. V was trimmed by 1 base and J by 7 bases, leaving 11 bases between them.

This chain links TRBV12-3 or TRBV12-4 with TRBJ2-2; D gene unclear. The V end was cut by 5 bases, the J end by 4 bases, with 11 bases between. The CDR3 covers 14 residues. In nucleotides, the CDR3 is TGTGCCAGCAGTCCCTCGGAATTCACCGGGGAGCTGTTTTTT. Translated: CASSPSEFTGELFF.

The J gene is TRBJ2-5, the V gene TRBV10-3; the D gene is possibly TRBD2 (5 bases). The CDR3 sequence is 13 residues long. Germline CDR1 reads ENHRY; CDR2 reads SYGVKD. V was cut by 3 bases and J by 6 bases, with 11 bases left in between. The CDR3 DNA reads as TGTGCCATCAGTGACCCTAGCCCGCAGACCCAGTACTTC. It translates to CAISDPSPQTQYF.

The chain uses TRBV5-4 and TRBJ1-4; D perhaps matches TRBD1 (5 bases). The CDR3 covers 16 residues. Germline CDR1 SGHNT, CDR2 YYREEE (reference sequence). The V and J ends lost 4 bases and 2 bases respectively, with 15 bases between them. The CDR3 protein is CASSLTVIGTNEKLFF. CDR3 coding DNA: TGTGCCAGCAGCCTGACAGTAATCGGTACTAATGAAAAACTGTTTTTT.

This clonotype was detected only a few times. The J gene is TRBJ2-3, the V gene TRBV5-1, with D possibly matching TRBD1 (5 bases). The CDR3 length is 15 residues. Trimming removed 2 bases from V and 0 bases from J, with 10 bases in between. CDR1 is SGHRS, CDR2 YFSETQ, per germline. CDR3 in amino acids: CASSFSRASTDTQYF. The DNA for the CDR3 is TGCGCCAGCAGCTTTTCCAGGGCTAGCACAGATACGCAGTATTTT.

The table lists this clonotype with a few counts. The chain is built from TRBV2 and TRBJ2-7; the D is unclear. Germline loops: CDR1 SNHLY, CDR2 FYNNEI. V lost 3 bases and J 4 bases, leaving 7 bases between the germline ends. The CDR3 has 12 residues. The CDR3 here is CASSELSYEQYF. The CDR3 DNA is TGTGCCAGCAGTGAGCTAAGTTACGAGCAGTACTTC.

This clonotype came up a few times. The chain uses TRBV18 and TRBJ2-7; a possible D gene is TRBD2 (5 bases). TRBJ2-5 explains the end of the DNA better; the J call may be wrong. This CDR3 has 13 amino acids. Germline V gene data show CDR1 as KGHSH and CDR2 as LQKENI. The CDR3 region is CASSLSAEETQYF. DNA of the CDR3: TGTGCCAGCTCACTTAGCGCCGAAGAGACCCAGTACTTC.

This clonotype was counted a single time. The chain couples TRBV3-1 to TRBJ2-4, with 9 bases fitting TRBD2. From germline, CDR1 is LGHDT and CDR2 YNNKEL (reference sequence). V trimming: 0 bases; J trimming: 1 base; junction bases outside the gene matches: 16. This CDR3 is built from 21 residues. The CDR3: CASSQDIIVAGVSAAKNIQYF. CDR3 DNA sequence: TGTGCCAGCAGCCAAGATATCATTGTAGCGGGAGTCTCCGCGGCCAAAAACATTCAGTACTTC.

A few counts support this clonotype. J is TRBJ2-7 and V is TRBV11-2; D is perhaps TRBD2 (5 bases). The CDR3 is 14 residues long. The germline V and J ends were trimmed by 6 bases and 6 bases, with 18 bases remaining between them. CDR1 SGHAT and CDR2 FQNNGV come from the germline V gene. The chain's CDR3 is CASSPSLGEGEQYF. In DNA, the CDR3 is TGTGCCAGCAGTCCTAGTCTCGGGGAAGGCGAGCAGTACTTC.

The gene calls are TRBV10-3 and TRBJ2-3; either TRBD1 or TRBD2 may fit D (5 bases each). The germline gives CDR1 ENHRY, CDR2 SYGVKD. This CDR3 has 14 amino acids. Trimming cost V 7 bases and J 1 base, with 12 bases left between them. CDR3 nucleotide sequence: TGTGCCATCATGATCGGGACGGGCACAGATACGCAGTATTTT. Amino acid sequence: CAIMIGTGTDTQYF.

A note on this clonotype: As the CDR3 is not closed by the conserved phenylalanine or tryptophan, this likely results from a read error. The chain has TRBV6-2 or TRBV6-3 and TRBJ2-7, with D perhaps matching TRBD2 (6 bases). The better agreement between TRBJ2-1 and the DNA end casts doubt on the J call. This CDR3 has 14 amino acids. CDR1 and CDR2 from the germline V gene are MNHEY and SVGEGT. Here the CDR3 reads CASSYDLSSDEQFL. The CDR3 DNA is TGTGCCAGCAGTTACGATTTGTCTAGCGATGAGCAGTTCCTC.

This chain joins TRBV2 and TRBJ2-5; no reliable D call. The germline gives CDR1 SNHLY, CDR2 FYNNEI. V gave up 11 bases and J gave up 2 bases, with 15 bases separating them. This CDR3 has 13 residues. In DNA, the CDR3 is TGTGCCGTTAGGGCCTTAGGGCAAGAGACCCAGTACTTC. Its protein is CAVRALGQETQYF.

The rearrangement joins TRBV5-4 to TRBJ2-5; D call uncertain. This CDR3 is built from 14 residues. Trimming removed 0 bases at V and 4 bases at J, with 10 bases between. Germline lookup yields CDR1 SGHNT and CDR2 YYREEE (reference sequence). The CDR3, as DNA: TGTGCCAGCAGCTTGGATCTCGCCCCAGAGACCCAGTACTTC. Amino acids: CASSLDLAPETQYF.

CDR3 bases: TGCAGCGTTGAAGATCGCGCCAAATCGACCGGGGAGCTGTTTTTT. Translating it yields CSVEDRAKSTGELFF. The chain links TRBV29-1 to TRBJ2-2; D ambiguous. The V gene's germline CDR1 is SQVTM and CDR2 ANQGSEA. The V and J ends lost 0 bases and 5 bases respectively, with 13 bases between them. The CDR3 runs 15 residues.

This clonotype was detected ten times or more. This chain links TRBV20-1 with TRBJ1-1; 10 bases are shared with TRBD1. Looked up from germline, CDR1 is DFQATT and CDR2 is SNEGSKA (reference sequence). V lost 2 bases, J lost 3 bases, and 6 bases stayed unmatched. This CDR3 comprises 15 residues. CDR3 nucleotide sequence: TGCAGTGCTAGACTATCGGACAGGGGGGACACTGAAGCTTTCTTT. This encodes CSARLSDRGDTEAFF.

The chain links TRBV5-6 to TRBJ1-1; unclear D gene. The germline V gene has CDR1 SGHDT and CDR2 YYEEEE. Deletions cut 0 bases from V and 1 base from J, with 13 bases between. This CDR3 spans 16 amino acids. The CDR3 region is CASSLGPDGSNTEAFF. The CDR3 DNA reads TGTGCCAGCAGCTTGGGTCCGGACGGGTCGAACACTGAAGCTTTCTTT.

The rearrangement uses TRBV20-1 and TRBJ2-3, with 7 bases lining up with TRBD2. The V and J ends lost 3 bases and 6 bases, in that order; junction bases with no gene match: 3. The CDR3 totals 12 residues. Per germline, CDR1 DFQATT and CDR2 SNEGSKA (reference sequence). The CDR3, as DNA: TGCAGTGCTAGGTTCGGGGGGGATACGCAGTATTTT. This gives the protein CSARFGGDTQYF.

This sequence joins TRBV6-5 and TRBJ2-7, with D maybe TRBD2 (6 bases). CDR3 length equals 15 residues. Germline V gene lookup returns CDR1 MNHEY and CDR2 SVGAGI. The V end was cut by 0 bases, the J end by 3 bases, with 12 bases between. CDR3 residues: CASSYSWRGSYEQYF. The CDR3 DNA reads TGTGCCAGCAGTTACTCCTGGCGGGGAAGCTACGAGCAGTACTTC.

This clonotype has just a few counts. The chain couples TRBV5-1 to TRBJ2-1; D could derive from TRBD1 or TRBD2 (6 bases each). The V and J ends lost 4 bases and 6 bases respectively, with 11 bases between them. The CDR3 is made up of 13 amino acids. Germline CDR1 and CDR2: SGHRS and YFSETQ. CDR3 sequence reads: CASSQGGLNEQFF. The CDR3 DNA sequence: TGCGCCAGCAGCCAAGGGGGGCTCAATGAGCAGTTCTTC.

The V gene is TRBV7-2, the J gene TRBJ2-7, with 8 bases lining up with TRBD2. The J call could be wrong; TRBJ2-5 is a better fit for the DNA end. The germline gives CDR1 SGHTA, CDR2 FQGNSA. CDR3 length: 16 amino acids. The CDR3 DNA reads as TGTGCCAGCAGCCCCCGGGTAGCGGGACTACAAGAGACCCAGTACTTC. Translating it yields CASSPRVAGLQETQYF.

V and J are TRBV7-9 and TRBJ1-1; TRBD1 might be the D (5 bases). This CDR3 has 11 residues. Germline V gene data show CDR1 as SEHNR and CDR2 as FQNEAQ (reference sequence). The V and J ends lost 5 bases and 10 bases respectively, with 11 bases between them. CDR3 DNA sequence: TGTGCCAGCAGCCCTACAGGTTCAGCTTTCTTT. This encodes CASSPTGSAFF.

This clonotype was counted a single time. This chain uses TRBV29-1 with TRBJ2-1; 8 bases map to TRBD1. Germline values: CDR1 SQVTM, CDR2 ANQGSEA. The CDR3 has 14 amino acids. The V segment lost 3 bases and the J segment 5 bases; nucleotides outside the gene matches: 6. The CDR3 sequence: CSVERQGRNNEQFF. Written as DNA, the CDR3 is TGCAGCGTTGAGAGACAGGGGAGAAACAATGAGCAGTTCTTC.

This clonotype was counted only a few times. V is TRBV10-1 and J is TRBJ2-3; D gene unclear. Trimming pared 2 bases from V and 6 bases from J, leaving 3 bases between. The CDR3 length is 11 residues. The germline V gene encodes CDR1 WNHNN and CDR2 SYGVQD (reference sequence). The CDR3 nucleotides are TGCGCCAGCAGTGAGGGCGATACGCAGTATTTT. It encodes CASSEGDTQYF.

This clonotype occurred a few times. The chain combines TRBV9 with TRBJ2-7; 11 positions agree with TRBD2. Germline V lookup: CDR1 SGDLS, CDR2 YYNGEE. The CDR3 has 17 residues. V was clipped by 3 bases and J by 2 bases; unmatched bases: 10. The CDR3 DNA reads TGTGCCAGCAGCGAGGAGGCTACTAGCGGGAGTCCCTACGAGCAGTACTTC. This encodes CASSEEATSGSPYEQYF. The whole variable domain, remainder taken from reference TRBV9 and TRBJ2-7, is DSGVTQTPKHLITATGQRVTLRCSPRSGDLSVYWYQQSLDQGLQFLIQYYNGEERAKGNILERFSAQQFPDLHSELNLSSLELGDSALYFCASSEEATSGSPYEQYFGPGTRLTVT.

Here the CDR3 reads CSVRSGGQTYNEQFF. The CDR3 region has the DNA TGCAGCGTTCGTAGCGGGGGGCAAACTTACAATGAGCAGTTCTTC. The chain recombines TRBV29-1 with TRBJ2-1, with 10 bases that match TRBD2. The trim removed 5 bases at V and 4 bases at J, leaving 8 bases unmatched. The CDR3 spans 15 residues. The germline V gene encodes CDR1 SQVTM and CDR2 ANQGSEA.